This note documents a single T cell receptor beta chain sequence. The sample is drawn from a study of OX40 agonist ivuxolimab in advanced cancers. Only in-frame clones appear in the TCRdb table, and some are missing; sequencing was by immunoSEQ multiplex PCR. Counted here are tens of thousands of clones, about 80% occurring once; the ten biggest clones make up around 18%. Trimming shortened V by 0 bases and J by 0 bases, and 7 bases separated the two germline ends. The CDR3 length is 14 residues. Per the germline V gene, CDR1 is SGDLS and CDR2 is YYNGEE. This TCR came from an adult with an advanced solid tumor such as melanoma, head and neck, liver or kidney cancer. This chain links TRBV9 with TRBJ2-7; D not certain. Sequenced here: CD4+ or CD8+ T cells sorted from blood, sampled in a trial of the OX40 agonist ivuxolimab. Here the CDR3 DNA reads TGTGCCAGCAGCGTAGGGGGAAGCTCCTACGAGCAGTACTTC. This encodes CASSVGGSSYEQYF.